This paragraph reports one TCR beta chain. Its antigen is unidentified. This sample is drawn from a study of OX40 agonist ivuxolimab in advanced cancers. Across the whole study: Prior anti-PD-1, anti-PD-L1 or anti-CTLA-4 therapy did not bar entry, and roughly 40% had some. Notes on the study in general: Among the lowest peripheral clonal expansion occurred in 0.1-3.0 mg/kg partial responders.

V lost 4 bases to trimming and J lost 4 bases, with 13 bases between them. The CDR3 is 14 residues long. Germline V gives CDR1 SNHLY, CDR2 FYNNEI. Sequenced by immunoSEQ multiplex PCR; TCRdb stores in-frame clones only, minus some. The repertoire holds 50,000 to 65,000 clones, approximately 80% seen once, with around 0.71% in the top ten. The chain joins TRBV2 to TRBJ1-1; D ambiguous. This material consisted of CD4+ or CD8+ T cells sorted from blood, taken in a trial of the OX40 agonist ivuxolimab. This TCR derives from an adult with an advanced solid tumor such as melanoma, head and neck, liver or kidney cancer. CDR3 sequence: CASSGRGFGTEAFF. The CDR3 DNA sequence: TGTGCCAGCAGTGGAAGAGGTTTTGGCACTGAAGCTTTCTTT.